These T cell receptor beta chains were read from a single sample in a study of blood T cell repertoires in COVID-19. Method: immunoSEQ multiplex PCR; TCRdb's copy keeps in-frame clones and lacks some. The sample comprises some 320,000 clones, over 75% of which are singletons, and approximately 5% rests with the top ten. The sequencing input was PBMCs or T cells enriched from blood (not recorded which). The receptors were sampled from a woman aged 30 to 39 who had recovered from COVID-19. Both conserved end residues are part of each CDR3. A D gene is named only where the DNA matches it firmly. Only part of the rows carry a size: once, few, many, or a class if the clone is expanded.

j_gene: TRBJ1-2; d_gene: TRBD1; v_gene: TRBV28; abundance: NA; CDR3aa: CASAPRQGGAGYTF; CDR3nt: TGTGCCAGCGCCCCCCGACAAGGGGGCGCTGGCTACACCTTC
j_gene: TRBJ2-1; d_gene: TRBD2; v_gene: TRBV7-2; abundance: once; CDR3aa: CASRVGGGSSGEQFF; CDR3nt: TGTGCCAGCAGAGTTGGCGGGGGGTCCAGCGGTGAGCAGTTCTTC
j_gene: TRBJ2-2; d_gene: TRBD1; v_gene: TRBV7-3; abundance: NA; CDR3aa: CASSLGQGAGELFF; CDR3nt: TGTGCCAGCAGCTTAGGTCAGGGGGCCGGGGAGCTGTTTTTT
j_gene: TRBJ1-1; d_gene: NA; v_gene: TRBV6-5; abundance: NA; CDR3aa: CASSYGRNANTEAFF; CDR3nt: TGTGCCAGCAGTTACGGCAGGAACGCGAACACTGAAGCTTTCTTT
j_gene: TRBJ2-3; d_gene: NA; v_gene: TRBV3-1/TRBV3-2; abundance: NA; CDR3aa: CASSQDRLAYGTQYF; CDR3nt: TGTGCCAGCAGCCAAGATCGTCTAGCGTACGGTACGCAGTATTTT
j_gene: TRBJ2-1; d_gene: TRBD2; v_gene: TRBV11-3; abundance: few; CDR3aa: CASSPSRGGLKQFF; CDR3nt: TGTGCCAGCAGCCCCAGCCGCGGGGGGTTAAAGCAGTTCTTC
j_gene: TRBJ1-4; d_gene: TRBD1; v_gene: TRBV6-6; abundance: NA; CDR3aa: CASSPRGTGGFREKLFF; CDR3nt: TGTGCCAGCAGTCCGAGAGGGACAGGGGGGTTTCGTGAAAAACTGTTTTTT
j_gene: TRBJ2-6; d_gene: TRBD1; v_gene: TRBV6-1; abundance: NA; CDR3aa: CASSEDRDHRGSGANVLTF; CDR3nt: TGTGCCAGCAGTGAGGACAGGGATCACAGAGGCTCTGGGGCCAACGTCCTGACTTTC
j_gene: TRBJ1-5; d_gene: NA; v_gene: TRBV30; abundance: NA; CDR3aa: CAWSVLGGNQPQHF; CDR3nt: TGTGCCTGGAGTGTACTTGGGGGGAATCAGCCCCAGCATTTT
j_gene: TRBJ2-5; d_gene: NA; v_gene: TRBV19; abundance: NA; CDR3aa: CASSIHGFGEETQYF; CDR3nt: TGTGCCAGTAGTATACATGGGTTCGGGGAAGAGACCCAGTACTTC
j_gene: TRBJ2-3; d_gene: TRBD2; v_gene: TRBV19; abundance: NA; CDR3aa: CASSIEGGSLDTQYF; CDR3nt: TGTGCCAGTAGTATAGAGGGGGGGAGCCTAGATACGCAGTATTTT
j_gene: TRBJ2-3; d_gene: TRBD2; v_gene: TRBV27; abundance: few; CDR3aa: CASSLLASGGISTDTQYF; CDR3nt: TGTGCCAGCAGTTTATTAGCTAGCGGGGGGATTAGCACAGATACGCAGTATTTT
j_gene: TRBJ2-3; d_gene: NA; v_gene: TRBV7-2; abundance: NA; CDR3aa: CASSLNRADTQYF; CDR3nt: TGTGCCAGCAGTCTAAATCGAGCAGATACGCAGTATTTT
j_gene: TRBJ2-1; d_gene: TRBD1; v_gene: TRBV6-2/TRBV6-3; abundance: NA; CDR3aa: CASSYPGTGRWNEQFF; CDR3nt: TGTGCCAGCAGTTACCCTGGGACAGGAAGATGGAATGAGCAGTTCTTC
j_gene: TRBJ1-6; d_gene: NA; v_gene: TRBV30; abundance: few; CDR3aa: CASQRGTSSPLHF; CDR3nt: TGTGCCAGCCAAAGGGGGACGTCCTCACCCCTCCACTTT
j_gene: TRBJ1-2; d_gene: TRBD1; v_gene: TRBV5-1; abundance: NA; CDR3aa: CASSFAQGDRGYTF; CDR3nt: TGCGCCAGCAGCTTTGCGCAGGGGGATAGAGGCTACACCTTC
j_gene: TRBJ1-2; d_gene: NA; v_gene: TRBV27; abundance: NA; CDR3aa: CASRVPGGYGYTF; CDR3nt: TGTGCCAGCAGGGTCCCGGGGGGGTATGGCTACACCTTC
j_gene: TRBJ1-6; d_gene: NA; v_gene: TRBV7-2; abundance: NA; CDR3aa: CASSLSYNSPLHF; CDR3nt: TGTGCCAGCAGTCTCTCCTATAATTCACCCCTCCACTTT
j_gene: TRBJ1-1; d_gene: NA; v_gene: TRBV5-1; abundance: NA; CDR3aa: CASSEVGENTEAFF; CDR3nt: TGCGCCAGCAGCGAGGTGGGAGAGAACACTGAAGCTTTCTTT
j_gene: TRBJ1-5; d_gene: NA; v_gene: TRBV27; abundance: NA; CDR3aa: CASSAQGDQPQHF; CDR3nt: TGTGCCAGCAGCGCACAGGGAGATCAGCCCCAGCATTTT
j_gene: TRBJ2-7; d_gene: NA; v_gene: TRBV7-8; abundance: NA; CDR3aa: CASSFLGRTFQEEQYF; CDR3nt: TGTGCCAGCAGCTTCCTCGGCAGGACTTTTCAGGAAGAGCAGTACTTC
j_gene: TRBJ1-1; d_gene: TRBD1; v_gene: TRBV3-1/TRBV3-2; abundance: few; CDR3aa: CASSPGTGRWTEAFF; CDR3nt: TGTGCCAGCAGCCCGGGGACAGGGAGGTGGACTGAAGCTTTCTTT
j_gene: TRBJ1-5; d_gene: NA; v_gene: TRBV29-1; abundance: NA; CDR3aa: CSVSGGDSNQPQHF; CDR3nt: TGCAGCGTATCCGGAGGGGATAGCAATCAGCCCCAGCATTTT
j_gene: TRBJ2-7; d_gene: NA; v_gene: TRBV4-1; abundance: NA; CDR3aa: CASSQDILYEQYF; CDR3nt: TGCGCCAGCAGCCAAGATATCCTCTACGAGCAGTACTTC
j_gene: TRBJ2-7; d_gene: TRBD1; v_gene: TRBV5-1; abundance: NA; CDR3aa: CASSLLRGHEQYF; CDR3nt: TGCGCCAGCAGCTTGCTCAGGGGGCACGAGCAGTACTTC
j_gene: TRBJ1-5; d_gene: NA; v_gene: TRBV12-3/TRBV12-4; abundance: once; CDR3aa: CASSPKGDQPQHF; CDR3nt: TGTGCCAGCAGTCCCAAGGGGGATCAGCCCCAGCATTTT
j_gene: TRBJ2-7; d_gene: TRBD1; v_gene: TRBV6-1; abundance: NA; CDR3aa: CASSEGDRGYEQYF; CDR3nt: TGTGCCAGCAGTGAAGGGGACAGGGGCTACGAGCAGTACTTC
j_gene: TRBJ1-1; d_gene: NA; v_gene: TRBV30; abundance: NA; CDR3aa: CAGKQGVYTEAFF; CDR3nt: TGTGCCGGGAAACAGGGTGTATACACTGAAGCTTTCTTT
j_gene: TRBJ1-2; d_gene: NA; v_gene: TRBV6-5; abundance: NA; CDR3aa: CASSSLDSLSYGYTF; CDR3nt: TGTGCCAGCAGTTCCCTCGACAGCCTATCCTATGGCTACACCTTC
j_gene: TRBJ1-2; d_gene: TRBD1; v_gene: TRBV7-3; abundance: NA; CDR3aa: CASSLGQGAAGYTF; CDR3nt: TGTGCCAGCAGCTTAGGTCAGGGGGCTGCTGGCTACACCTTC
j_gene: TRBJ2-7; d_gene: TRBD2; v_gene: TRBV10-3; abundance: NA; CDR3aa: CAISDGGGGYEQYF; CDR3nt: TGTGCCATCAGTGATGGCGGGGGAGGCTACGAGCAGTACTTC
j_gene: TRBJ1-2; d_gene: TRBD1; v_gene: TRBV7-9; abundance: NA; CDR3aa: CASSPSLGQGGGNYGYTF; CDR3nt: TGTGCCAGCAGCCCAAGTTTGGGACAGGGAGGCGGTAACTATGGCTACACCTTC
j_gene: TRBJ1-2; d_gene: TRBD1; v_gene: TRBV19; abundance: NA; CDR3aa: CASRLTGGDVYGYTF; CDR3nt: TGTGCCAGTAGATTGACAGGGGGCGATGTCTATGGCTACACCTTC
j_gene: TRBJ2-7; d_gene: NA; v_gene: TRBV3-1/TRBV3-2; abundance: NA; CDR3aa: CASSQSGGQTYEQYF; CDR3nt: TGTGCCAGCAGCCAGTCGGGTGGCCAGACCTACGAGCAGTACTTC
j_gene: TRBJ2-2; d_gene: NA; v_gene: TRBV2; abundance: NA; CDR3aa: CASRGNRRHTGELFF; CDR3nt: TGTGCCAGCAGGGGGAACAGGCGCCACACCGGGGAGCTGTTTTTT
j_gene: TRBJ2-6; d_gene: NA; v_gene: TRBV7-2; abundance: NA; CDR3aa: CASSLRGRVNSGANVLTF; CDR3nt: TGTGCCAGCAGCTTACGGGGTAGGGTCAACTCTGGGGCCAACGTCCTGACTTTC
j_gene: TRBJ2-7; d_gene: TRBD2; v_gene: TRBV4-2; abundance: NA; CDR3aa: CASSQDRRLSGGGEQYF; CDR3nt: TGTGCCAGCAGCCAAGATCGCAGGCTAAGCGGGGGGGGCGAGCAGTACTTC
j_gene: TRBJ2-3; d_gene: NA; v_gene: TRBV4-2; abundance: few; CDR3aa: CASSQEDRTGRADTQYF; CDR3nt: TGTGCCAGCAGCCAAGAGGATAGGACAGGGAGGGCAGATACGCAGTATTTT
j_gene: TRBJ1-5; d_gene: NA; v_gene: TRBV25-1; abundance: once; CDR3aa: CASSEYRTSNQPQHF; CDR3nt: TGTGCCAGCAGTGAATATCGGACAAGCAATCAGCCCCAGCATTTT
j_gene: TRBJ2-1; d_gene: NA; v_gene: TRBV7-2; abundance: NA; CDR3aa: CASSSQGNEQFF; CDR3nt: TGTGCCAGCAGCTCCCAGGGGAATGAGCAGTTCTTC
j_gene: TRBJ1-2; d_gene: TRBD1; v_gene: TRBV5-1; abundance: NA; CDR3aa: CASSPLGTDGYTF; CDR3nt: TGCGCCAGCAGCCCCCTGGGGACAGATGGCTACACCTTC
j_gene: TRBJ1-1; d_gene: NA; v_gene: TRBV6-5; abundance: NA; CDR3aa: CASRRGMNTEAFF; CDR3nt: TGTGCCAGCAGGAGAGGCATGAACACTGAAGCTTTCTTT
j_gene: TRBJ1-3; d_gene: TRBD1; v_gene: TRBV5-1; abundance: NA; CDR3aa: CASSNSPGTGTGNTIYF; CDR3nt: TGCGCCAGCAGCAATAGTCCCGGGACAGGGACTGGAAACACCATATATTTT